One and the same sample provided the 20 T cell receptor beta chains below, sequenced in a study of beta chain features in type 1 diabetes (dated by TCRdb to 2016 to 2019). Libraries were made using the immunoSEQ multiplex PCR assay. The High Capacity cDNA Reverse Transcription Kit was used to reverse transcribe all of the isolated RNA, meaning that expressed TCRB transcripts were what got sequenced. In TCRdb, the immuneACCESS table is reduced to in-frame sequences with V and J assigned. These tables do not hold every clone; where another copy was compared, an unresolved V gene accounts for under half, and the others remain unexplained. The sample table holds roughly 330,000 clones, of which 9.5% to 11% were seen once. The leading ten clones occupy under 0.02% of the sample. Sequenced: naive CD4+ T cells from blood. What this sample's cell subset or site label stands for: true naive CD4+ T cells. The receptors stem from a woman aged 30 to 39 in good health.

This clone was counted between two and nine times. The chain carries TRBV29-1 and TRBJ2-5; 8 nucleotides match TRBD2. TRBJ2-7 explains the end of the DNA better; the J call may be wrong. This CDR3 spans 13 amino acids. CDR1 is SQVTM and CDR2 is ANQGSEA in the germline V gene. The CDR3 loop is CSVGAGGNYEQYF. DNA of the CDR3: TGCAGCGTTGGGGCGGGAGGAAACTACGAGCAGTACTTC.

This CDR3 is CASSLGQGATGELFF. The CDR3 bases are TGTGCCAGCAGCCTCGGACAGGGGGCCACCGGGGAGCTGTTTTTT. The rearrangement uses TRBV11-3 and TRBJ2-2; 11 nucleotides match TRBD1. Germline V lookup: CDR1 SGHNT, CDR2 YENEEA. J gave up 4 bases and V 5 bases, and 3 bases lay outside the gene matches. This CDR3 comprises 15 residues.

On this clone: The sample carries other DNA sequences with the same CDR3. This sequence joins TRBV4-3 and TRBJ2-7, with 9 bases aligning to TRBD2. This CDR3 contains 15 residues. Germline values: CDR1 LGHNA, CDR2 YSLEER. Losses at the gene ends were 1 base for V and 3 bases for J; bases not matched to a gene: 4. The CDR3 sequence: CASSQGLAGLYEQYF. The CDR3 coding sequence is TGCGCCAGCAGCCAAGGGCTAGCGGGACTCTACGAGCAGTACTTC.

The chain uses TRBV5-1 and TRBJ1-2; D unclear. Per the germline V gene, CDR1 is SGHRS and CDR2 is YFSETQ. The ends were cut back, 0 bases at V and 7 bases at J, with 7 bases in the middle. The CDR3 consists of 12 residues. In DNA form, the CDR3 reads TGCGCCAGCAGCTTGGCAGGCCGTGGCTACACCTTC. Translation gives CASSLAGRGYTF. The whole variable domain, remainder taken from reference TRBV5-1 and TRBJ1-2, is KAGVTQTPRYLIKTRGQQVTLSCSPISGHRSVSWYQQTPGQGLQFLFEYFSETQRNKGNFPGRFSGRQFSNSRSEMNVSTLELGDSALYLCASSLAGRGYTFGSGTRLTVV.

CDR3 sequence reads: CASSRLAGAVLLNEQFF. The CDR3 DNA is TGTGCCAGCAGTAGACTAGCGGGAGCTGTCCTTCTCAATGAGCAGTTCTTC. The gene calls are TRBV7-2 and TRBJ2-1; 12 nucleotides agree with TRBD2. V shed 6 bases, J shed 6 bases, and the junction held 12 bases outside the gene matches. CDR3 size: 17 residues. Germline V lookup: CDR1 SGHTA, CDR2 FQGNSA.

The chain uses TRBV5-6 and TRBJ2-1; TRBD2 matches 9 bases. Unmatched junction bases numbered 13, after V lost 3 bases and J lost 0 bases. This CDR3 region has 19 residues. Looked up from germline, CDR1 is SGHDT and CDR2 is YYEEEE. Here the CDR3 reads CASSSLGVASGTSYNEQFF. CDR3 sequence (DNA): TGTGCCAGCAGCTCCTTGGGAGTCGCTAGCGGGACCTCCTACAATGAGCAGTTCTTC.

The chain recombines TRBV5-6 with TRBJ1-2; D remains ambiguous. This CDR3 spans 9 amino acids. V lost 4 bases and J 10 bases, leaving 5 bases between the germline ends. Germline V CDR1 and CDR2: SGHDT, YYEEEE. The CDR3 here is CASSGHYTF. CDR3 in DNA: TGTGCCAGCAGCGGGCACTACACCTTC. The whole variable domain, remainder taken from reference TRBV5-6 and TRBJ1-2, is DAGVTQSPTHLIKTRGQQVTLRCSPKSGHDTVSWYQQALGQGPQFIFQYYEEEERQRGNFPDRFSGHQFPNYSSELNVNALLLGDSALYLCASSGHYTFGSGTRLTVV.

As to this clone: Other DNA sequences in this sample translate to the same CDR3. The chain couples TRBV28 to TRBJ2-7; D may be TRBD1 (6 bases). With 2 bases removed from V and 4 bases from J, the gap between germline ends came to 6 bases. Germline assignment: CDR1 MDHEN and CDR2 SYDVKM. The CDR3 consists of 12 residues. The CDR3 DNA reads as TGTGCCAGCAGTTTACAGGGGTACGAGCAGTACTTC. It is translated as CASSLQGYEQYF.

To note about this clone: Other nucleotide sequences from this sample produce the same CDR3. This chain uses TRBV18 with TRBJ2-5; D is possibly TRBD2 (5 bases). The CDR3 spans 14 residues. Trimming removed 3 bases from V and 4 bases from J, with 12 bases in between. CDR1 KGHSH and CDR2 LQKENI come from the germline V gene. The chain's CDR3 is CASSPSSGIETQYF. The CDR3 coding sequence is TGTGCCAGCTCACCTTCCTCGGGAATAGAGACCCAGTACTTC.

This clone was found a few times. CDR3: CASSSRGLMDGSVADTQYF. Here the CDR3 DNA reads TGTGCCAGCAGCTCGCGGGGGCTAATGGACGGGAGTGTTGCAGATACGCAGTATTTT. The chain joins TRBV7-9 to TRBJ2-3, with D possibly matching TRBD2 (7 bases). V dropped 4 bases and J dropped 4 bases, with 27 bases sitting between them. Germline values: CDR1 SEHNR, CDR2 FQNEAQ (reference sequence). The CDR3 has 19 residues.

The J gene is TRBJ1-1, the V gene TRBV5-4; no firm D call. In germline, CDR1 is SGHNT, CDR2 YYREEE (reference sequence). The V end lost 0 bases, the J end lost 1 base, and 7 bases lay between the germline ends. CDR3 length equals 14 residues. The CDR3 reads CASSLDPGNTEAFF. CDR3 nucleotides: TGTGCCAGCAGCTTGGATCCCGGGAACACTGAAGCTTTCTTT. Complete variable domain (other parts from reference TRBV5-4 and TRBJ1-1): ETGVTQSPTHLIKTRGQQVTLRCSSQSGHNTVSWYQQALGQGPQFIFQYYREEENGRGNFPPRFSGLQFPNYSSELNVNALELDDSALYLCASSLDPGNTEAFFGQGTRLTVV.

The chain combines TRBV5-4 with TRBJ1-2; the match to TRBD1 covers 10 bases. Germline loops: CDR1 SGHNT, CDR2 YYREEE (reference sequence). The V segment lost 0 bases and the J segment 5 bases; nucleotides outside the gene matches: 10. This CDR3 is built from 17 residues. In DNA, the CDR3 is TGTGCCAGCAGCTTGGGCATGCCGGGACAGGGGTCATATGGCTACACCTTC. Translation: CASSLGMPGQGSYGYTF.

The table lists this clone with a few counts. The rearrangement links TRBV18 to TRBJ2-5; D not resolved. This CDR3 comprises 13 residues. The V and J ends lost 0 bases and 2 bases respectively, with 4 bases between them. Germline loops: CDR1 KGHSH, CDR2 LQKENI. CDR3 protein: CASSPPTQETQYF. Written as DNA, the CDR3 is TGTGCCAGCTCACCACCGACACAAGAGACCCAGTACTTC. The complete variable domain, with remaining parts taken from reference TRBV18 and TRBJ2-5, reads NAGVMQNPRHLVRRRGQEARLRCSPMKGHSHVYWYRQLPEEGLKFMVYLQKENIIDESGMPKERFSAEFPKEGPSILRIQQVVRGDSAAYFCASSPPTQETQYFGPGTRLLVL.

This clone showed up just a few times. The rearrangement joins TRBV29-1 to TRBJ2-7; D may be TRBD2 (6 bases). The CDR3 sequence is 11 residues long. Germline V gene data show CDR1 as SQVTM and CDR2 as ANQGSEA. V lost 4 bases to trimming and J lost 5 bases, with 9 bases between them. The CDR3 nucleotides read TGCAGCGTTGGTACGGGGGACGAGCAGTACTTC. Protein: CSVGTGDEQYF.

The genes are TRBV7-8 and TRBJ1-1; D possibly corresponds to TRBD1 (5 bases). Per the germline V gene, CDR1 is SGHVS and CDR2 is FQNEAQ. Trimming took off 5 bases at V and 3 bases at J, with 13 bases between the two ends. The CDR3 runs 14 residues. CDR3 residues: CASSPIQGYTEAFF. CDR3 DNA: TGTGCCAGCAGCCCGATCCAGGGCTACACTGAAGCTTTCTTT.

The sample holds a few counts of this clone. The chain joins TRBV5-1 to TRBJ2-4; TRBD1 aligns across 8 bases. Trimming cost V 3 bases and J 14 bases; bases outside gene matches: 7. CDR3 length: 12 amino acids. From germline, CDR1 is SGHRS and CDR2 YFSETQ. The CDR3 nucleotides are TGCGCCAGCAGCTCAATTGGACAGGGCGAGTACTTC. As protein: CASSSIGQGEYF.

This chain links TRBV29-1 with TRBJ2-1; D is undetermined. This CDR3 has 13 amino acids. Trimming left V 0 bases short and J 8 bases short, with 11 bases between. Germline V CDR1 and CDR2: SQVTM, ANQGSEA. CDR3: CSVEDLVDYEQFF. The CDR3 coding sequence is TGCAGCGTTGAAGATCTGGTAGACTATGAGCAGTTCTTC.

The chain uses TRBV4-2 and TRBJ2-2; D is possibly TRBD2 (6 bases). Trimming cost V 0 bases and J 7 bases, with 24 bases left between them. This CDR3 region has 19 residues. CDR1 and CDR2 (germline): LGHNA, YNFKEQ. Written as DNA, the CDR3 is TGTGCCAGCAGCCAAGACATGGGGAGGACCACGTTCCGTGGCGGGGAGCTGTTTTTT. Its protein product is CASSQDMGRTTFRGGELFF.

This clone has only a few counts. The chain has TRBV4-3 and TRBJ1-1; 8 bases are a match to TRBD1. Per the germline V gene, CDR1 is LGHNA and CDR2 is YSLEER. Losses at the gene ends were 1 base for V and 1 base for J; bases not matched to a gene: 8. This CDR3 comprises 17 residues. The CDR3 spells CASSQVPLDRGNTEAFF. In nucleotides, the CDR3 is TGCGCCAGCAGCCAAGTTCCCCTCGACAGGGGGAACACTGAAGCTTTCTTT.

This clone was detected a few times. The CDR3 DNA reads TGTGCCAGCAGCCAGGGACTAGCGGAAGATACGCAGTATTTT. Residues: CASSQGLAEDTQYF. The chain employs TRBV7-3 and TRBJ2-3, with TRBD2 identical over 11 bases. J was trimmed by 5 bases and V by 5 bases; bases with no gene match: 3. Germline V gene data show CDR1 as SGHTA and CDR2 as FQGTGA. The CDR3 runs to 14 residues.